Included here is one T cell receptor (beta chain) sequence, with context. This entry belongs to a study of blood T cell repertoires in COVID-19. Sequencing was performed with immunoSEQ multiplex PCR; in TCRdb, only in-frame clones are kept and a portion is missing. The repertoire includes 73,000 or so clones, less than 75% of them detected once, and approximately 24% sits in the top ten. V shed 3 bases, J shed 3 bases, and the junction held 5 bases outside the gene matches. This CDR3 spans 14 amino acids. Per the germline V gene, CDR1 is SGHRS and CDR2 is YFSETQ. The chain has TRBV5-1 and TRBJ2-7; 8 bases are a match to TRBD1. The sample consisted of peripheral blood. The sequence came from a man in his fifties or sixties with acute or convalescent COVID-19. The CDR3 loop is CASSYGQGFYEQYF. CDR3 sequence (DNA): TGCGCCAGCAGCTACGGACAGGGATTCTACGAGCAGTACTTC.